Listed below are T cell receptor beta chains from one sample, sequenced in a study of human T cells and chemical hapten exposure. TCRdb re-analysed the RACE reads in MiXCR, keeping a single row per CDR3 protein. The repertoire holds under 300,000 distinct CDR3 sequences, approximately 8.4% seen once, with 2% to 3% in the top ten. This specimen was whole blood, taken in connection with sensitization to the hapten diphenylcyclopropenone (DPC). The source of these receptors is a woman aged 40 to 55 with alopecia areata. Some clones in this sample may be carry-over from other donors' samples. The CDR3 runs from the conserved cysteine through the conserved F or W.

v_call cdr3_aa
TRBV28 CASSPTGINEKLFF
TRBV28 CASSFGQNYGYTF
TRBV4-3 CASSLRLNSGNTIYF
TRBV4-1 CASSQEQGASGTNEKLFF
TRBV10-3 CAISPGESNQPQHF
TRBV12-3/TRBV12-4 CASTLYTVNKNIQYF
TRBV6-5 CASSPIAGEGTDTQYF
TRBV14 CASSVRTGMTGELFF
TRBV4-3 CASSQANRGANYGYTF
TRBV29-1 CSVGRGGASSYNEQFF
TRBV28 CATAGLAIETQYF